Given below is one T cell receptor (beta chain) in context. Its specificity is unknown. This CDR3 region has 13 residues. The germline V gene encodes CDR1 SQVTM and CDR2 ANQGSEA. The source of the sample is a study of post-analysis software for immune sequencing data. Built from TCR beta cDNA, the libraries had unique molecular identifiers in them. Each CDR3 protein is one row after TCRdb ran MiXCR on the PCR reads. The data show roughly 540,000 distinct CDR3 sequences, under 40% seen once. The study, taken as a whole, reports: Compared with controls, patients had more of roughly five TRBV segments, including TRBV5-6, TRBV5-1 and TRBV20-1.

The origin of this receptor is a girl between 2 and 17 years old with multiple sclerosis. The sample comprised blood. The J gene is TRBJ2-3, the V gene TRBV29-1, with TRBD2 as a possible D gene (6 bases). CDR3 in amino acids: CSVDYPVRDTQYF. CDR3 DNA: TGCAGTGTGGACTACCCAGTCCGCGATACGCAGTATTTT.